The 31 T cell receptor beta chains below all came from one sample that was sequenced in a study of blood T cell repertoires in COVID-19. TCRdb's copy holds only in-frame clones and misses some; the assay was immunoSEQ multiplex PCR. The table has 99,000 or so clones, about 91% seen once. Input material: peripheral blood. The receptor set was obtained from a human donor in a cohort sampled during active COVID-19.

The V and J genes are TRBV29-1 and TRBJ2-7, with a possible D match to TRBD2 (5 bases). Germline V gene sequence: CDR1 SQVTM, CDR2 ANQGSEA. Trimming took 4 bases from V and 5 from J, leaving 12 bases between them. The CDR3 runs 12 residues. The CDR3 nucleotides read TGCAGCGTTGTCCGGGGTTTGAACGAGCAGTACTTC. It specifies CSVVRGLNEQYF.

This rearrangement joins TRBV30 to TRBJ1-1, with a possible D match to TRBD1 (6 bases). Germline V gene data show CDR1 as GTSNPN and CDR2 as SVGIG (reference sequence). The CDR3 is 13 amino acids. Trimming took 4 bases from V and 2 from J, leaving 11 bases between them. The CDR3 nucleotides are TGTGCCTGGACTCCGGGGGGCAACACTGAAGCTTTCTTT. It is translated as CAWTPGGNTEAFF.

This chain connects TRBV7-2 to TRBJ1-3; 10 nucleotides align to TRBD1. The junction had 5 bases not matched to a gene; V was cut back by 5 bases and J by 7 bases. This CDR3 comprises 14 residues. Germline V gene data show CDR1 as SGHTA and CDR2 as FQGNSA. CDR3 protein: CASSPRTGGNTIYF. The CDR3, as DNA: TGTGCCAGCAGCCCACGGACAGGGGGGAACACCATATATTTT. The full variable domain, rest sourced from reference TRBV7-2 and TRBJ1-3, is GAGVSQSPSNKVTEKGKDVELRCDPISGHTALYWYRQSLGQGLEFLIYFQGNSAPDKSGLPSDRFSAERTGGSVSTLTIQRTQQEDSAVYLCASSPRTGGNTIYFGEGSWLTVV.

This clone was counted once. This rearrangement joins TRBV15 to TRBJ2-3, with 7 bases identical to TRBD2. The CDR3 is 16 residues long. The trim removed 2 bases at V and 6 bases at J, leaving 11 bases unmatched. In germline, CDR1 is LNHNV, CDR2 YYDKDF (reference sequence). CDR3 coding DNA: TGTGCCACCAGCAGATCAGGACTAGATGGTATGGATACGCAGTATTTT. Its protein is CATSRSGLDGMDTQYF.

The V call is TRBV3-1 (or the pseudogene TRBV3-2), the J call TRBJ2-1, with 7 bases fitting TRBD1. With V trimmed by 4 bases and J by 8 bases, 8 bases remained unmatched. This CDR3 comprises 14 residues. Germline CDR1 LGHDT, CDR2 YNNKEL (reference sequence). The CDR3 reads CASSPHDRDDEQFF. Here the CDR3 DNA reads TGTGCCAGCAGCCCCCACGACAGGGACGATGAGCAGTTCTTC.

In this sample, this clone turned up once. This sequence joins TRBV9 and TRBJ2-4, with TRBD1 matching over 11 bases. The CDR3 is 18 residues long. CDR1 is SGDLS, CDR2 YYNGEE, per germline. V shed 3 bases and J 9 bases; nucleotides not matched to a gene: 17. The CDR3 DNA is TGTGCCAGCAGCGCGCCGAGGACAGGGGGCGAACCCGACAGCATTCAGTACTTC. Translated, it gives CASSAPRTGGEPDSIQYF.

The chain combines TRBV11-2 with TRBJ2-1, with a possible D match to TRBD2 (6 bases). The V and J ends lost 5 bases and 7 bases respectively, with 12 bases between them. CDR1 is SGHAT and CDR2 is FQNNGV in the germline V gene. CDR3 size: 13 residues. The CDR3 bases are TGTGCCAGCAGCCCGACTAGTTCAAATGAGCAGTTCTTC. It codes for CASSPTSSNEQFF.

This rearrangement joins TRBV28 to TRBJ1-1; 10 bases map to TRBD1. Germline assignment: CDR1 MDHEN and CDR2 SYDVKM. Unmatched junction bases numbered 8, after V lost 3 bases and J lost 1 base. The CDR3 runs 17 residues. The CDR3 nucleotides read TGTGCCAGCAGTTTTATGAGGGACAGGGGATCGAACACTGAAGCTTTCTTT. This translates into CASSFMRDRGSNTEAFF.

This clone was seen a single time. V and J are TRBV6-2 or TRBV6-3 and TRBJ2-2; the D is unclear. Trimming removed 3 bases from V and 2 bases from J, with 4 bases in between. CDR1 is MNHEY, CDR2 SVGEGT, per germline. This CDR3 region has 13 residues. The CDR3 region is CASSYLNTGELFF. The DNA of the CDR3 is TGTGCCAGCAGTTATCTAAACACCGGGGAGCTGTTTTTT.

The J gene is TRBJ2-7, the V gene TRBV6-1; 11 nucleotides align to TRBD2. From germline, CDR1 is MNHNS and CDR2 SASEGT. V was pared by 0 bases and J by 2 bases, with 3 bases of the junction left unmatched. The CDR3 runs 16 residues. In DNA form, the CDR3 reads TGTGCCAGCAGTGAAGCAACTAGCGGGGGCCCCTACGAGCAGTACTTC. Amino acid sequence: CASSEATSGGPYEQYF.

The chain joins TRBV19 to TRBJ2-7, with 7 nucleotides matching TRBD2. Germline values: CDR1 LNHDA, CDR2 SQIVND (reference sequence). The CDR3 length is 13 residues. Trimming removed 0 bases from V and 7 bases from J; junction bases left unmatched: 3. In DNA form, the CDR3 reads TGTGCCAGTAGTATAGATAGGGAGGGAGAGCAGTACTTC. Its protein product is CASSIDREGEQYF. The full variable domain, with the rest looked up from reference TRBV19 and TRBJ2-7, is DGGITQSPKYLFRKEGQNVTLSCEQNLNHDAMYWYRQDPGQGLRLIYYSQIVNDFQKGDIAEGYSVSREKKESFPLTVTSAQKNPTAFYLCASSIDREGEQYFGPGTRLTVT.

This chain joins TRBV6-5 and TRBJ1-1; D remains unclear. With 6 bases removed from V and 4 bases from J, the gap between germline ends came to 6 bases. Germline-derived CDR1 and CDR2 are MNHEY and SVGAGI. CDR3 length: 11 residues. The CDR3 coding sequence is TGTGCCAGCAGGGGCATCACTGAAGCTTTCTTT. Protein sequence: CASRGITEAFF.

The chain recombines TRBV9 with TRBJ2-7; TRBD1 matches at 9 bases. The CDR3 runs 15 residues. After removal of 3 bases from V and 4 bases from J, the junction contained 8 bases not matched to a gene. The V gene's germline CDR1 is SGDLS and CDR2 YYNGEE. The CDR3 region is CASSARDREYYEQYF. The CDR3 DNA follows: TGTGCCAGCAGCGCCCGGGACAGGGAATATTACGAGCAGTACTTC. Supplemented by reference TRBV9 and TRBJ2-7, the full variable domain reads DSGVTQTPKHLITATGQRVTLRCSPRSGDLSVYWYQQSLDQGLQFLIQYYNGEERAKGNILERFSAQQFPDLHSELNLSSLELGDSALYFCASSARDREYYEQYFGPGTRLTVT.

The CDR3 sequence is CASSLVRGRVDEQYF. As DNA, the CDR3 is TGTGCCAGCAGCTTAGTGCGAGGCAGGGTAGACGAGCAGTACTTC. The J gene is TRBJ2-7, the V gene TRBV7-8; D perhaps matches TRBD1 (5 bases). Per germline, CDR1 SGHVS and CDR2 FQNEAQ. This CDR3 comprises 15 residues. Trimming removed 1 base from V and 5 bases from J, with 15 bases in between.

The chain links TRBV6-6 to TRBJ1-2; TRBD1 agrees at 7 bases. V trimming: 5 bases; J trimming: 5 bases; junction bases outside the gene matches: 8. This CDR3 contains 14 residues. Per germline, CDR1 MNHNY and CDR2 SVGAGI (reference sequence). The CDR3 bases are TGTGCCAGCAGTGGGACAGCACAGACTTATGGCTACACCTTC. Its translation is CASSGTAQTYGYTF.

V is TRBV7-2 and J is TRBJ2-3; possible D gene TRBD2, 6 bases. Trimming removed 0 bases at V and 2 bases at J, with 12 bases between. The CDR3 contains 16 residues. Germline loops: CDR1 SGHTA, CDR2 FQGNSA. This chain's CDR3 is CASSLAVSGATDTQYF. Written as DNA, the CDR3 is TGTGCCAGCAGCTTAGCGGTTAGCGGAGCCACAGATACGCAGTATTTT. The whole variable domain, remainder taken from reference TRBV7-2 and TRBJ2-3, is GAGVSQSPSNKVTEKGKDVELRCDPISGHTALYWYRQSLGQGLEFLIYFQGNSAPDKSGLPSDRFSAERTGGSVSTLTIQRTQQEDSAVYLCASSLAVSGATDTQYFGPGTRLTVL.

V gene TRBV6-2 or TRBV6-3 combines with J gene TRBJ2-1; perhaps TRBD2 as D (6 bases). There are 14 residues in the CDR3. The ends were cut back, 2 bases at V and 3 bases at J, with 8 bases in the middle. The germline V gene encodes CDR1 MNHEY and CDR2 SVGEGT. This chain's CDR3 is CASSYGGNYNEQFF. The CDR3 DNA reads as TGTGCCAGCAGTTACGGAGGGAACTACAATGAGCAGTTCTTC.

The genes are TRBV5-5 and TRBJ1-4, with 7 bases that match TRBD1. The CDR3 spans 15 residues. CDR1 is SGHKS, CDR2 YYEKEE, per germline (reference sequence). V gave up 0 bases and J gave up 7 bases; unmatched junction bases: 6. Here the CDR3 DNA reads TGTGCCAGCAGCTTGGTGGTAGGGACAGCTGAAAAACTGTTTTTT. Encoded protein: CASSLVVGTAEKLFF.

The table lists this clone with a few counts. The rearrangement joins TRBV19 to TRBJ2-3; no reliable D call. V lost 4 bases and J 0 bases, leaving 14 bases between the germline ends. CDR1 and CDR2 (germline): LNHDA, SQIVND (reference sequence). The CDR3 length is 16 residues. The CDR3 DNA sequence: TGTGCCAGTAGTAGCCCTCAGCGATCTAGCACAGATACGCAGTATTTT. Amino acids: CASSSPQRSSTDTQYF.

The V and J genes are TRBV27 and TRBJ2-2, with D perhaps matching TRBD1 (5 bases). The length of the CDR3 is 14 residues. Trimming removed 2 bases from V and 5 bases from J, with 9 bases in between. In germline, CDR1 is MNHEY, CDR2 SMNVEV (reference sequence). The CDR3 DNA is TGTGCCAGCAGTTTAATGCAGGGAACCGGGGAGCTGTTTTTT. Amino acid sequence: CASSLMQGTGELFF.

This clone was detected only once. This chain uses TRBV7-9 with TRBJ1-2; no definite D call. The CDR3 length is 14 residues. With 2 bases removed from V and 4 bases from J, the gap between germline ends came to 11 bases. CDR1 is SEHNR, CDR2 FQNEAQ, per germline (reference sequence). The CDR3, as DNA: TGTGCCAGCAGCTTATTCGCGGGCCCCTATGGCTACACCTTC. Translated: CASSLFAGPYGYTF.

This clone was seen just once. V and J are TRBV9 and TRBJ1-2, with 8 bases matching TRBD1. This CDR3 contains 14 residues. The V and J ends lost 3 bases and 5 bases, in that order; junction bases with no gene match: 6. Per germline, CDR1 SGDLS and CDR2 YYNGEE. The CDR3 region is CASSATDRVYGYTF. The CDR3 DNA sequence: TGTGCCAGCAGCGCCACGGACAGGGTTTATGGCTACACCTTC.

The chain combines TRBV19 with TRBJ2-7; 9 bases agree with TRBD2. Germline V gene data show CDR1 as LNHDA and CDR2 as SQIVND (reference sequence). This CDR3 has 14 residues. Losses at the gene ends were 6 bases for V and 1 base for J; bases not matched to a gene: 4. The CDR3 bases are TGTGCCAGTAGCCTGACTAGCGGATCCTACGAGCAGTACTTC. Its protein product is CASSLTSGSYEQYF.

The CDR3 here is CASMPLGQGNEAFF. The DNA of the CDR3 is TGTGCCAGCATGCCCCTGGGACAGGGGAATGAAGCTTTCTTT. The rearrangement joins TRBV27 to TRBJ1-1; 10 bases are a match to TRBD1. V lost 7 bases and J lost 7; bases outside the gene matches: 9. The CDR3 totals 14 residues. The germline V gene encodes CDR1 MNHEY and CDR2 SMNVEV (reference sequence).

This chain links TRBV21-1 with TRBJ1-5; the tabulated D call, TRBD1, remains unverified against the DNA. TRBV21-1 counts as a pseudogene. This CDR3 comprises 16 residues. In DNA form, the CDR3 reads TGTGCCAGCAGCACGCTACAGGGGGTGAGCAATCAGCCCCAGCATTTT. Its protein product is CASSTLQGVSNQPQHF.

CDR3 DNA sequence: TGTGCCAGTAGCGATTCAGGGTGGACGGCAGATACGCAGTATTTT. Residues: CASSDSGWTADTQYF. The chain uses TRBV19 and TRBJ2-3; tentative D call: TRBD1 (5 bases). Germline V gene data show CDR1 as LNHDA and CDR2 as SQIVND (reference sequence). V dropped 6 bases and J dropped 4 bases, with 17 bases sitting between them. This CDR3 contains 15 residues.

The chain carries TRBV29-1 and TRBJ1-1; possibly TRBD1 for D (5 bases). The ends were cut back, 7 bases at V and 4 bases at J, with 13 bases in the middle. The CDR3 loop spans 12 amino acids. CDR1 is SQVTM, CDR2 ANQGSEA, per germline. CDR3 nucleotide sequence: TGCAGCGGCCAACAGGCAAGCACTGAAGCTTTCTTT. Encoded protein: CSGQQASTEAFF.

The rearrangement joins TRBV18 to TRBJ2-7; TRBD1 is a possible D gene (6 bases). The CDR3 spans 12 residues. Germline V lookup: CDR1 KGHSH, CDR2 LQKENI. Trimming stripped 5 bases from V and 2 bases from J, with 7 bases between. The CDR3 spells CASSGQTYEQYF. The CDR3 region has the DNA TGTGCCAGCTCAGGACAGACCTACGAGCAGTACTTC.

The CDR3 region is CASSLRGAIEAFF. CDR3 sequence (DNA): TGTGCCAGCAGTTTACGGGGGGCGATTGAAGCTTTCTTT. The J gene is TRBJ1-1, the V gene TRBV12-3 or TRBV12-4; D may be TRBD1 (6 bases). V was cut by 2 bases and J by 7 bases, with 11 bases left in between. This CDR3 region has 13 residues.

The genes are TRBV10-3 and TRBJ2-7; D perhaps matches TRBD1 (5 bases). From germline, CDR1 is ENHRY and CDR2 SYGVKD. The V end was cut by 0 bases, the J end by 6 bases, with 12 bases between. This CDR3 region has 14 residues. CDR3 loop: CAISESTVGSEQYF. DNA for the CDR3: TGTGCCATCAGTGAGTCGACAGTAGGGTCCGAGCAGTACTTC.

The J gene is TRBJ2-3, the V gene TRBV4-3; 10 bases line up with TRBD1. The ends lost 5 bases at V and 8 bases at J; junction bases unmatched: 7. Looked up from germline, CDR1 is LGHNA and CDR2 is YSLEER. CDR3 length equals 14 residues. CDR3: CASSAGQGTVTQYF. The CDR3 coding sequence is TGCGCCAGCAGCGCGGGACAGGGGACGGTTACGCAGTATTTT.